This TCR beta chain was identified in a study of shared clonotypes between healthy human individuals. Study-wide findings and caveats: Sharing of clonotypes among donors was expected to vary with sequencing depth. The study found lower generation probabilities in non-shared clonotypes than in those shared by all four donors.

About this clone itself: The antigen is not known.

Trimming removed 3 bases from V and 7 bases from J, with 19 bases in between. Germline V gives CDR1 MGHDK, CDR2 SYGVNS. The CDR3 totals 17 residues. Libraries were prepared by immunoSEQ multiplex PCR; TCRdb keeps only in-frame clonotypes and omits some of them. Among 2 million to 3 million clones, more than 80% were seen once, and the ten largest hold over 0.12%. None of the donors, who were healthy HIV-negative adults, had recently had acute infections or vaccinations. This receptor was identified in a man aged 18 to 35 in good health. Material for sequencing was naive CD4+ T cells sorted from blood. Documented subset: CD45RA+ positively selected. The V and J genes are TRBV25-1 and TRBJ1-6; D not certain. CDR3: CASSDAGAPGWNSPLHF. CDR3 coding DNA: TGTGCCAGCAGTGATGCCGGCGCCCCGGGATGGAATTCACCCCTCCACTTT. The whole variable domain, filled in from reference TRBV25-1 and TRBJ1-6, reads EADIYQTPRYLVIGTGKKITLECSQTMGHDKMYWYQQDPGMELHLIHYSYGVNSTEKGDLSSESTVSRIRTEHFPLTLESARPSHTSQYLCASSDAGAPGWNSPLHFGNGTRLTVT.